Listed below are T cell receptor beta chains from one sample, sequenced in a study of control samples from healthy donors and cancer patients. The assay was immunoSEQ multiplex PCR, and TCRdb's table has in-frame clones only and misses some. Of 90,000 to 110,000 clones listed, 83% are singletons. The sequenced sample consisted of blood. Receptor source: a woman aged 45-59 years in good health. The CDR3 runs from the conserved cysteine through the conserved F or W. A D gene is named only where the DNA matches it firmly. Not all rows give a size; the values are once, few, many and, for expanded clones, a class.

>TRBV5-1|NA|TRBJ2-7|NA|14
CASSPGRGAYEQYF
TGCGCCAGCAGTCCGGGCAGGGGGGCCTACGAGCAGTACTTC
>TRBV7-9|NA|TRBJ1-4|NA|15
CASSSPGSGNEKLFF
TGTGCCAGCAGCTCGCCAGGGTCTGGGAATGAAAAACTGTTTTTT
>TRBV4-2|NA|TRBJ2-1|NA|16
CASSPLSGVTKDEQFF
TGTGCCAGCAGCCCCCTCTCAGGGGTAACTAAGGATGAGCAGTTCTTC
>TRBV7-2|NA|TRBJ2-3|TRBD2|15
CASSWSGKSTDTQYF
TGTGCCAGCAGCTGGAGCGGGAAAAGCACAGATACGCAGTATTTT
>TRBV3-1/TRBV3-2|NA|TRBJ2-7|TRBD1|14
CASSWDSPPYEQYF
TGTGCCAGCAGCTGGGACAGCCCTCCCTACGAGCAGTACTTC
>TRBV9|NA|TRBJ2-1|TRBD2|15
CASSVFAGGPGEQFF
TGTGCCAGCAGCGTATTTGCGGGGGGGCCGGGCGAGCAGTTCTTC
>TRBV19|NA|TRBJ2-7|NA|14
CASSKWDGTYEQYF
TGTGCCAGTAGTAAATGGGACGGAACCTACGAGCAGTACTTC
>TRBV3-1/TRBV3-2|NA|TRBJ2-3|TRBD1|16
CASSQGTGHSTDTQYF
TGTGCCAGCAGCCAAGGGACAGGGCACAGCACAGATACGCAGTATTTT
>TRBV30|NA|TRBJ1-1|NA|12
CAWSSGDTEAFF
TGTGCCTGGAGCTCGGGAGACACTGAAGCTTTCTTT
>TRBV19|NA|TRBJ1-4|NA|13
CASSLLYTEKLFF
TGTGCCAGTAGTCTATTATACACTGAAAAACTGTTTTTT
>TRBV7-9|NA|TRBJ2-1|TRBD1|15
CASSSTGGSYNEQFF
TGTGCCAGCAGCTCGACAGGGGGCTCCTACAATGAGCAGTTCTTC
>TRBV5-1|NA|TRBJ2-2|NA|15
CASSLRLVGTGELFF
TGCGCCAGCAGCTTGCGACTAGTAGGCACCGGGGAGCTGTTTTTT
>TRBV4-2|NA|TRBJ1-4|NA|14
CASSQDGGNEKLFF
TGTGCCAGCAGCCAAGATGGGGGAAATGAAAAACTGTTTTTT
>TRBV19|NA|TRBJ2-7|TRBD2|15
CASSETSGSSYEQYF
TGTGCCAGTAGTGAGACTAGCGGGAGCTCCTACGAGCAGTACTTC
>TRBV6-2/TRBV6-3|NA|TRBJ1-2|NA|14
CASSKLILTALYTF
TGTGCCAGCAGTAAACTGATCCTGACAGCACTCTACACCTTC
>TRBV10-3|few|TRBJ1-5|NA|14
CAIREADGGQPQHF
TGTGCCATCAGAGAAGCGGACGGAGGTCAGCCCCAGCATTTT
>TRBV6-5|NA|TRBJ1-1|NA|15
CASSYGGQGNTEAFF
TGTGCCAGCAGTTACGGGGGCCAGGGGAACACTGAAGCTTTCTTT
>TRBV27|NA|TRBJ1-2|NA|13
CASSFLRGRGYTF
TGTGCCAGCAGTTTTCTGAGGGGACGGGGCTACACCTTC
>TRBV7-2|NA|TRBJ1-2|NA|15
CASSLEAGVIGGYTF
TGTGCCAGCAGCTTAGAGGCAGGGGTGATCGGTGGCTACACCTTC
>TRBV4-3|NA|TRBJ2-1|NA|12
CASSLRGNEQFF
TGCGCCAGCAGTCTACGGGGAAATGAGCAGTTCTTC
>TRBV2|NA|TRBJ2-1|TRBD2|15
CASSVSGGAYNEQFF
TGTGCCAGCAGTGTCAGCGGGGGGGCCTACAATGAGCAGTTCTTC
>TRBV7-9|NA|TRBJ2-5|TRBD2|15
CASRLDGGAQETQYF
TGTGCCAGCAGATTAGACGGGGGGGCACAAGAGACCCAGTACTTC
>TRBV7-9|once|TRBJ1-1|NA|14
CASTPQGLITEAFF
TGTGCCAGCACCCCCCAGGGGTTAATTACTGAAGCTTTCTTT
>TRBV27|NA|TRBJ1-2|NA|12
CATRQGYYGYTF
TGTGCCACCAGGCAGGGATACTATGGCTACACCTTC
>TRBV2|NA|TRBJ2-2|TRBD2|14
CASSGGLNTGELFF
TGTGCCAGCAGTGGGGGACTAAACACCGGGGAGCTGTTTTTT
>TRBV6-2/TRBV6-3|NA|TRBJ2-7|TRBD2|17
CASSYSTTGTRVYEQYF
TGTGCCAGCAGTTACTCAACGACCGGGACTAGAGTCTACGAGCAGTACTTC
>TRBV3-1/TRBV3-2|NA|TRBJ1-2|TRBD1|15
CASSHPQGEFEGYTF
TGTGCCAGCAGCCATCCCCAGGGGGAGTTCGAAGGCTACACCTTC
>TRBV19|once|TRBJ1-6|NA|16
CASSTLRRGNNSPLHF
TGTGCCAGTAGTACCCTAAGGAGGGGGAATAATTCACCCCTCCACTTT
>TRBV5-1|NA|TRBJ1-2|NA|12
CASGRDSYGYTF
TGCGCCAGCGGCCGGGACTCTTATGGCTACACCTTC
>TRBV10-3|once|TRBJ1-6|TRBD1|17
CAIGTQGSITGNSPLHF
TGTGCCATCGGCACACAGGGGTCTATTACTGGAAATTCACCCCTCCACTTT
>TRBV7-9|NA|TRBJ2-2|NA|13
CASSLDRAGELFF
TGTGCCAGCAGCTTAGATCGGGCCGGGGAGCTGTTTTTT
>TRBV6-2/TRBV6-3|NA|TRBJ1-1|NA|16
CASSYDEQGWNTEAFF
TGTGCCAGCAGTTACGACGAACAGGGTTGGAACACTGAAGCTTTCTTT
>TRBV19|NA|TRBJ1-3|TRBD1|13
CAIGDRGGNTIYF
TGTGCCATCGGGGACAGGGGTGGAAACACCATATATTTT
>TRBV4-2|NA|TRBJ1-5|TRBD1|15
CASSQDGQENQPQHF
TGTGCCAGCAGCCAAGACGGACAGGAGAATCAGCCCCAGCATTTT
>TRBV20-1|few|TRBJ1-1|NA|11
CSARADTEAFF
TGCAGTGCTAGAGCAGACACTGAAGCTTTCTTT
>TRBV19|once|TRBJ1-2|TRBD1|12
CASRGQGDGYTF
TGTGCCAGTAGAGGACAGGGAGATGGCTACACCTTC
>TRBV4-2|NA|TRBJ1-4|TRBD1|16
CASSQEGTATNEKLFF
TGTGCCAGCAGCCAAGAAGGGACAGCAACTAATGAAAAACTGTTTTTT
>TRBV27|NA|TRBJ1-1|TRBD1|15
CASSSGQGAYTEAFF
TGTGCCAGCAGTTCCGGACAGGGGGCGTACACTGAAGCTTTCTTT
>TRBV2|NA|TRBJ2-1|NA|15
CASSRRGGTGNEQFF
TGTGCCAGCAGTCGGCGGGGCGGGACGGGCAATGAGCAGTTCTTC
>TRBV7-8|few|TRBJ2-1|TRBD2|15
CASSATSGGAGEQFF
TGTGCCAGCAGTGCGACTAGCGGGGGGGCCGGTGAGCAGTTCTTC